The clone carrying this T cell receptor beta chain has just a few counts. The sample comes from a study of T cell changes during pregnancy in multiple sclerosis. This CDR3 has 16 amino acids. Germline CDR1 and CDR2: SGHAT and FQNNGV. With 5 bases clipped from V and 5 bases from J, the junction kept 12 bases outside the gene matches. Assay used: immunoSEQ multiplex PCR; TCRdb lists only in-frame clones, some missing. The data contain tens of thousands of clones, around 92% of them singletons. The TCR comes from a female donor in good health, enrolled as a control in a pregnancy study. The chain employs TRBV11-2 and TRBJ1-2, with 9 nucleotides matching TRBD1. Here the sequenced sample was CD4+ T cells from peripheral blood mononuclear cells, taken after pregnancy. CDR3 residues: CASSPEDVQGAYGYTF. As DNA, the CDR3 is TGTGCCAGCAGCCCAGAGGATGTACAGGGGGCATATGGCTACACCTTC.